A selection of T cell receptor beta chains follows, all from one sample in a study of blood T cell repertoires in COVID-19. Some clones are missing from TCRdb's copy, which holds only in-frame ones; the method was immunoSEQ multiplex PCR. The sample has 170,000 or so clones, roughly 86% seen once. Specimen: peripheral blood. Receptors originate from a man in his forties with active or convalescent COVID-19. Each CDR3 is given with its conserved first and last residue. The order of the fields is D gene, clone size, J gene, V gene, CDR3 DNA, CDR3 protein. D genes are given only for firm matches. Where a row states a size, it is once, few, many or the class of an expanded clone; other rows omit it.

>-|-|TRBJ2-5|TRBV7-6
TGTGCCAGCAGCTTAGGGGGCCACCCCGATTGGGAGACCCAGTACTTC
CASSLGGHPDWETQYF
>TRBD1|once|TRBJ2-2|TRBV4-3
TGCGCCAGCCGCCGGGACAGTGTGAACACCGGGGAGCTGTTTTTT
CASRRDSVNTGELFF
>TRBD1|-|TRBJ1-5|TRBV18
TGTGCCAGCTCACCAGGGACAGGGGTGAACCAGCCCCAGCATTTT
CASSPGTGVNQPQHF
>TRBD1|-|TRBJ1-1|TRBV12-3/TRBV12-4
TGTGCCAGCGGGACAGTAGGGGGGACTGAAGCTTTCTTT
CASGTVGGTEAFF
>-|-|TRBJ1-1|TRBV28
TGTGCCAGCAGTTTTGGGGGAGGCACTGAAGCTTTCTTT
CASSFGGGTEAFF
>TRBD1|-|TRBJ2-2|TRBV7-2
TGTGCCAGCAGCGCCCGGACAGGGGGCACCGGGGAGCTGTTTTTT
CASSARTGGTGELFF
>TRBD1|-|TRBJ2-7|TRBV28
TGTGCCAGCAGCCACAGGGGGTTTATGCCCTACGAGCAGTACTTC
CASSHRGFMPYEQYF
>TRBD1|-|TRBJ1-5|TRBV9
TGTGCCAGCAGCGCGGGACAGGCTAATCAGCCCCAGCATTTT
CASSAGQANQPQHF
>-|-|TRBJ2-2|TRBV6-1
TGTGCCAGCAGTGTTGGGGCTAACAGAGTCCTCGGCGGGGAGCTGTTTTTT
CASSVGANRVLGGELFF
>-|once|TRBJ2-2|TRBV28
TGTGCCAGCGGACAGACGAACACCGGGGAGCTGTTTTTT
CASGQTNTGELFF
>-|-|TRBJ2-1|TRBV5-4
TGTGCCAGCAGCATACAGCACAATGAGCAGTTCTTC
CASSIQHNEQFF
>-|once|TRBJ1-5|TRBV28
TGTGCCAGCAGTTTCAAGTACAGGCCCCAGCATTTT
CASSFKYRPQHF
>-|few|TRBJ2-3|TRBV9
TGTGCCAGCAGCGTAGTCCCCCAGAACACAGATACGCAGTATTTT
CASSVVPQNTDTQYF
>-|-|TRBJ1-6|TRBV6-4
TGTGCCAGCAGGGAGACCCACCAAAATAATTCACCCCTCCACTTT
CASRETHQNNSPLHF
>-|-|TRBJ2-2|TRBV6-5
TGTGCCAGCAGAAAGACGGGCACCGGGGAGCTGTTTTTT
CASRKTGTGELFF
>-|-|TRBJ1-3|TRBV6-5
TGTGCCAGCAGCCTAAGATACTCTGGAAACACCATATATTTT
CASSLRYSGNTIYF
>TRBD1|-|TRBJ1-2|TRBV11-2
TGTGCCAGCAGCTTAGCGACAGGGGCCGCCGCCTTC
CASSLATGAAAF
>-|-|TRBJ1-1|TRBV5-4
TGTGCCAGCAGCTTGGCGGCGGGATTGGGCACTGAAGCTTTCTTT
CASSLAAGLGTEAFF
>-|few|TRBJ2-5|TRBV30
TGTGCCTGGAGTGTGAGGGAGACCCAGTACTTC
CAWSVRETQYF
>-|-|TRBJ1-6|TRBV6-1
TGTGCCAGCAGTGACCGGAGCTCCTATAATTCACCCCTCCACTTT
CASSDRSSYNSPLHF
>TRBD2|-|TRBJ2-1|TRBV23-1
TGCGCCAGCAGTCACCTCCTAGCGGGGGGGCCGAATGAGCAGTTCTTC
CASSHLLAGGPNEQFF
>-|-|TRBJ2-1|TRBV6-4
TGTGCCAGCAGCAACGGGGTGGGTCTCGTTAATGAGCAGTTCTTC
CASSNGVGLVNEQFF
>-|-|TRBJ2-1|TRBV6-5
TGTGCCAGCAGCACTAGGCCGAACAATGAGCAGTTCTTC
CASSTRPNNEQFF
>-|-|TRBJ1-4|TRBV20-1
TGCAGTGCTAGTGGGGAGGGGGTTGAGGCAACTAATGAAAAACTGTTTTTT
CSASGEGVEATNEKLFF
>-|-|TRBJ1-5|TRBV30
TGTGCCTGGAGTGTAGGGGATCGTCAGCCCCAGCATTTT
CAWSVGDRQPQHF
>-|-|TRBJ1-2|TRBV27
TGTGCCAGCAGTTCATACCCGAATCAGGGGCCCTATGGCTACACCTTC
CASSSYPNQGPYGYTF
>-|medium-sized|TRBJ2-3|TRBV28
TGTGCCAGCAGCCCCCGGGGTATCACAGATACGCAGTATTTT
CASSPRGITDTQYF
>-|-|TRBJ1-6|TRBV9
TGTGCCAGCAGCGCACAGACAGCCGATAATTCACCCCTCCACTTT
CASSAQTADNSPLHF
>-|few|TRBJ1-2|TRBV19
TGTGCCAGTACCTTAACGGCAGGGGCCTATGGCTACACCTTC
CASTLTAGAYGYTF
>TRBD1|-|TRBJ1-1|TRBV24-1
TGTGCCACCAGTGATTCCACAGGGGATACTAACACTGAAGCTTTCTTT
CATSDSTGDTNTEAFF
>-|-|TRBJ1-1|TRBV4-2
TGTGCCAGCAGCCAGTCAGGGTCCCTCAGGGCTGAAGCTTTCTTT
CASSQSGSLRAEAFF
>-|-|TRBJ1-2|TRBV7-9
TGTGCCAGCAGCTTAGACCGGGGCTACACCTTC
CASSLDRGYTF
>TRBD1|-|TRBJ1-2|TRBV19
TGTGCCAGTAGTACCGTTGGGACAGGGGACGCCCGAGGCTACACCTTC
CASSTVGTGDARGYTF
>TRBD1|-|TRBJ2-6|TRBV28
TGTGCCAGCAGTTTGTACAGGGGAAGGGGCTCTGGGGCCAACGTCCTGACTTTC
CASSLYRGRGSGANVLTF
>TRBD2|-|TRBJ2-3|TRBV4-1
TGCGCCAGCAGCCAAGGCCCCCGGCGAGAGCGGGGTCCAGATACGCAGTATTTT
CASSQGPRRERGPDTQYF
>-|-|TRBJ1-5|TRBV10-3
TGTGCCATCAGTGAAGCGGACAGCAATCAGCCCCAGCATTTT
CAISEADSNQPQHF
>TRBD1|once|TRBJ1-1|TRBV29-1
TGCAGCGTTGCGCCCGGGACAGGCCGGGCTGAAGCTTTCTTT
CSVAPGTGRAEAFF
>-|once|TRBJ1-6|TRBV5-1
TGCGCCAGCAGCTTGGGAGGCGGAGGTTCACCCCTCCACTTT
CASSLGGGGSPLHF
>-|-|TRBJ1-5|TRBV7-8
TGTGCCAGCAGCTTAGAGCGGGGGTCTAGCAATCAGCCCCAGCATTTT
CASSLERGSSNQPQHF
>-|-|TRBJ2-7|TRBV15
TGTGCCACCAGCAGAGGGGGGAGGACCCGCTCCTACGAGCAGTACTTC
CATSRGGRTRSYEQYF
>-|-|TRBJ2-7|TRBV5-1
TGCGCCAGCAGCTTGGCCGGGACATCTAGACCCGAGCAGTACTTC
CASSLAGTSRPEQYF
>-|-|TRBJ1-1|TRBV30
TGTGCCTGCAACAGGGCTACTGAAGCTTTCTTT
CACNRATEAFF
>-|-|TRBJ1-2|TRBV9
TGTGCCAGCAGCGCAGGGGCCCAACGCAACTATGGCTACACCTTC
CASSAGAQRNYGYTF
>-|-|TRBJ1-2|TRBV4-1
TGCGCCAGCAGCCAAGAAGGGACTGTCTATGGCTACACCTTC
CASSQEGTVYGYTF
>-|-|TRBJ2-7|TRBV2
TGTGCCAGCAGTGGTCTGACGGGGGGCAGTTTGAGCTCCTACGAGCAGTACTTC
CASSGLTGGSLSSYEQYF
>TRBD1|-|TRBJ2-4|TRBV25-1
TGTGCCAGCAGTAGGACAGGGAAGGGGAACATTCAGTACTTC
CASSRTGKGNIQYF
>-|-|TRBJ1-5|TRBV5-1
TGCGCCAGCAGCTTGGAGGGGAGCAATCAGCCCCAGCATTTT
CASSLEGSNQPQHF